This TCR beta chain derives from a study of blood T cells in healthy people across ages. Note on this clonotype: Its antigen is currently unknown.

Study findings and constraints: There were more naive CD4+ cells and higher diversity in long-lived donors than in aged donors.

The authors ran a second PCR of about 7 to 11 cycles using a sample-barcoded 5' primer and a J-beta primer mix. TCRdb analysed the 5' RACE reads with MiXCR anew, one entry per CDR3 protein. This sample has 850,000 to 1,000,000 distinct CDR3 sequences, with approximately 49% found just once. CDR3 length: 21 amino acids. Germline V gene lookup returns CDR1 MGHRA and CDR2 YSYEKL. V shed 0 bases, J shed 3 bases, and the junction held 18 bases outside the gene matches. They isolated at least 7 million PBMCs from each sample. Sequenced input: blood. The genes are TRBV4-1 and TRBJ1-3; 9 bases are a match to TRBD1. This TCR was recovered from a man aged 25-45 years in good health. CDR3 sequence reads: CASSQDRWASRDRVVGNTIYF. The CDR3, as DNA: TGCGCCAGCAGCCAAGATCGTTGGGCTTCCCGGGACAGGGTAGTTGGAAACACCATATATTTT.